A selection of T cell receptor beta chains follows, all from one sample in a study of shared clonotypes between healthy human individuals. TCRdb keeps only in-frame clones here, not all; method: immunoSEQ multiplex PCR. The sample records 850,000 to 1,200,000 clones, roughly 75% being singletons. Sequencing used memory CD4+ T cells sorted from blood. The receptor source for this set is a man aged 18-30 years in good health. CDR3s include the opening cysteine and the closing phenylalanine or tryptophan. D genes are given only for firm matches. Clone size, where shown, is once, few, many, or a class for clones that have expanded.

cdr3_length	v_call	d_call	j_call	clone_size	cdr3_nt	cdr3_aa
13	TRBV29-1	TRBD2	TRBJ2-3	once	TGCAGCGTGGAACGGGGGGGCATGGATACGCAGTATTTT	CSVERGGMDTQYF
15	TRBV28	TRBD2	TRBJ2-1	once	TGTGCCAGCAGTTTACCTAGCGGGGTAAACAATGAGCAGTTCTTC	CASSLPSGVNNEQFF
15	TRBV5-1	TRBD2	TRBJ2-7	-	TGCGCCAGCAGCGTAGCTAGCGGGACCACCTACGAGCAGTACTTC	CASSVASGTTYEQYF
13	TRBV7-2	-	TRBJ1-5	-	TGTGCCAGCAGCGTCAGGACCGATCAGCCCCAGCATTTT	CASSVRTDQPQHF
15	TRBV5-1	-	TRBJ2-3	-	TGCGCCAGCAGCACAGGGCAGGAAAGCACAGATACGCAGTATTTT	CASSTGQESTDTQYF
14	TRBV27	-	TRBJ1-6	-	TGTGCCAGCAGCTTGACGAGGCATAATTCACCCCTCCACTTT	CASSLTRHNSPLHF
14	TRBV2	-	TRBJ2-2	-	TGTGCCAGCAGTGAGTACAGGGAGAACGGGGAGCTGTTTTTT	CASSEYRENGELFF
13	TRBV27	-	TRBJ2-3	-	TGTGCCAGCAGCCTGGGCTGGGCAGATACGCAGTATTTT	CASSLGWADTQYF
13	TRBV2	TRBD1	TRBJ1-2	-	TGTGCCAGCAGCCCTGGGACAGGATATGGCTACACCTTC	CASSPGTGYGYTF
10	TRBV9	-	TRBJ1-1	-	TGTGCCAGCAGCGCTATTATAGCTTTCTTT	CASSAIIAFF
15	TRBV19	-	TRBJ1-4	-	TGTGCCAGTAGTCCCCGACCAAGGGGGGTTGAAAAACTGTTTTTT	CASSPRPRGVEKLFF
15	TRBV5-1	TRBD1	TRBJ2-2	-	TGCGCCAGCCAATCGAGGACAGGAAACACCGGGGAGCTGTTTTTT	CASQSRTGNTGELFF